These 25 T cell receptor beta chains originate from one sample sequenced in a study of cytomegalovirus exposure and HLA in healthy donors. Profiled with immunoSEQ multiplex PCR; TCRdb holds only in-frame clones, not every one. The table records 150,000 to 200,000 clones, 80% to 90% of them present only once. Input material: PBMCs. The source is a woman aged 30 to 39 in good health and CMV-seropositive.

This chain joins TRBV10-3 and TRBJ1-2; D unclear. Germline CDR1 is ENHRY and CDR2 is SYGVKD. Trimming stripped 0 bases from V and 13 bases from J, with 12 bases between. The CDR3 sequence is 12 residues long. The CDR3 reads CAISESTHGGTF. The CDR3 DNA reads as TGTGCCATCAGTGAGTCGACTCATGGCGGCACCTTC.

The chain couples TRBV28 to TRBJ2-5; weak D call: TRBD2 (7 bases). CDR3 length: 11 residues. V was cut by 8 bases and J by 5 bases, with 9 bases left in between. The germline V gene encodes CDR1 MDHEN and CDR2 SYDVKM. CDR3 loop: CASEGGETQYF. The CDR3 DNA reads as TGTGCCAGCGAGGGGGGGGAGACCCAGTACTTC.

The V call is TRBV9, the J call TRBJ2-1; D perhaps matches TRBD1 (6 bases). The CDR3 is made up of 15 amino acids. With 1 base removed from V and 5 bases from J, the gap between germline ends came to 13 bases. CDR1 and CDR2 from the germline V gene are SGDLS and YYNGEE. The CDR3 loop is CASSVHYRGNNEQFF. CDR3 coding DNA: TGTGCCAGCAGCGTACACTATAGGGGGAACAATGAGCAGTTCTTC.

The V call is TRBV18, the J call TRBJ2-5; D possibly corresponds to TRBD1 (6 bases). CDR3 length: 14 amino acids. Germline-derived CDR1 and CDR2 are KGHSH and LQKENI. V shed 3 bases and J shed 2 bases, with 10 bases lying between them. Here the CDR3 DNA reads TGTGCCAGCTCACCCCTTCAGGGGCAAGAGACCCAGTACTTC. It yields the protein CASSPLQGQETQYF.

The sample holds a few counts of this clone. CDR3 region: CASSEQGSNQPQHF. CDR3 sequence (DNA): TGTGCCAGCAGTGAACAGGGAAGCAATCAGCCCCAGCATTTT. V gene TRBV2 combines with J gene TRBJ1-5; D may be TRBD1 (5 bases). The germline CDR1 and CDR2 sequences are SNHLY and FYNNEI. This CDR3 has 14 residues. V was cut by 2 bases and J by 1 base, with 6 bases left in between. The full variable domain, in which reference TRBV2 and TRBJ1-5 provide the parts outside the CDR3, is EPEVTQTPSHQVTQMGQEVILRCVPISNHLYFYWYRQILGQKVEFLVSFYNNEISEKSEIFDDQFSVERPDGSNFTLKIRSTKLEDSAMYFCASSEQGSNQPQHFGDGTRLSIL.

This chain links TRBV18 with TRBJ1-4; D is possibly TRBD1 (5 bases). CDR1 KGHSH and CDR2 LQKENI come from the germline V gene. CDR3 length: 14 residues. V lost 3 bases and J lost 1, with 6 bases in between. In DNA, the CDR3 is TGTGCCAGCTCACCGCAGGGAACTAATGAAAAACTGTTTTTT. It is translated as CASSPQGTNEKLFF.

This clone was observed a few times. The V gene is TRBV6-1, the J gene TRBJ2-3; 8 bases align to TRBD2. The length of the CDR3 is 15 residues. Germline V gene data show CDR1 as MNHNS and CDR2 as SASEGT. Trimming at V came to 7 bases and at J to 0 bases, leaving 6 bases not matched to a gene. CDR3 loop: CASNQLAGSTDTQYF. The CDR3 DNA sequence: TGTGCCAGCAACCAATTAGCGGGAAGCACAGATACGCAGTATTTT.

The chain has TRBV5-1 and TRBJ1-3; D is ambiguous. The ends were cut back, 0 bases at V and 0 bases at J, with 7 bases in the middle. The CDR3 loop spans 15 amino acids. Looked up from germline, CDR1 is SGHRS and CDR2 is YFSETQ. The CDR3 loop is CASSLVGSSGNTIYF. For the CDR3, the DNA is TGCGCCAGCAGCTTGGTGGGGAGCTCTGGAAACACCATATATTTT.

This chain uses TRBV28 with TRBJ2-5, with no clear D. Germline V gene data show CDR1 as MDHEN and CDR2 as SYDVKM. Between the trimmed V and J ends, which lost 5 bases and 7 bases, there was a span of 11 bases. This CDR3 is built from 12 residues. The CDR3 region is CASSGPVGTQYF. The CDR3 DNA sequence: TGTGCCAGCAGTGGGCCGGTCGGGACCCAGTACTTC.

This clone has a single count. The chain has TRBV18 and TRBJ1-1; maybe TRBD1 (6 bases). Per the germline V gene, CDR1 is KGHSH and CDR2 is LQKENI. The CDR3 loop spans 15 amino acids. The V and J ends lost 9 bases and 5 bases respectively, with 22 bases between them. The CDR3 DNA sequence: TGTGCCAGTGCGGGGGCGATTTCAAAGGGTACTGAAGCTTTCTTT. Protein sequence: CASAGAISKGTEAFF.

The chain couples TRBV18 to TRBJ1-2; D uncertain. The CDR3 contains 13 residues. The V end was cut by 4 bases, the J end by 8 bases, with 14 bases between. Germline-derived CDR1 and CDR2 are KGHSH and LQKENI. Here the CDR3 reads CASSLGGNHGYTF. CDR3 bases: TGTGCCAGCTCACTGGGAGGGAATCACGGCTACACCTTC.

This chain joins TRBV7-3 and TRBJ2-1, with a weak D call TRBD2 (6 bases). V lost 3 bases to trimming and J lost 3 bases, with 6 bases between them. This CDR3 comprises 13 residues. Germline CDR1 SGHTA, CDR2 FQGTGA. CDR3 nucleotides: TGTGCCAGCAGCTTGGACTACTACAATGAGCAGTTCTTC. Its translation: CASSLDYYNEQFF.

This chain joins TRBV28 and TRBJ1-3; TRBD1 matches 7 bases. The junction had 6 bases not matched to a gene; V was cut back by 10 bases and J by 0 bases. Germline V gene sequence: CDR1 MDHEN, CDR2 SYDVKM. The CDR3 is 14 residues long. The CDR3 DNA follows: TGTGCCACCGACCGGGACAGCTCTGGAAACACCATATATTTT. Protein product: CATDRDSSGNTIYF.

The gene calls are TRBV28 and TRBJ1-5, with D hard to call. The germline CDR1 and CDR2 sequences are MDHEN and SYDVKM. The CDR3 consists of 14 residues. Trimming removed 3 bases at V and 6 bases at J, with 12 bases between. The CDR3 sequence is CASSFLGYRQPQHF. The CDR3 coding sequence is TGTGCCAGCAGTTTTTTGGGCTATCGTCAGCCCCAGCATTTT.

Here the CDR3 reads CASSSNARETQYF. The CDR3 coding sequence is TGTGCCAGCAGCTCCAACGCGAGGGAGACCCAGTACTTC. The chain employs TRBV13 and TRBJ2-5; D is uncertain. V lost 4 bases to trimming and J lost 5 bases, with 11 bases between them. Looked up from germline, CDR1 is PRHDT and CDR2 is FYEKMQ (reference sequence). The CDR3 length is 13 residues.

This clone was seen only once. Other DNA sequences in the sample encode the same CDR3. The chain uses TRBV11-2 and TRBJ1-5; 9 nucleotides match TRBD1. CDR1 is SGHAT and CDR2 is FQNNGV in the germline V gene. V shed 3 bases and J 4 bases; nucleotides not matched to a gene: 4. The CDR3 is 15 residues long. CDR3 in amino acids: CASSLDRGGNQPQHF. As DNA, the CDR3 is TGTGCCAGCAGCTTGGACAGGGGAGGAAATCAGCCCCAGCATTTT.

The chain uses TRBV25-1 and TRBJ2-5, with unresolved D. Germline V gene lookup returns CDR1 MGHDK and CDR2 SYGVNS. Trimming shortened V by 3 bases and J by 1 base, and 6 bases separated the two germline ends. CDR3 length: 13 amino acids. The CDR3 here is CASSDGLQETQYF. In DNA form, the CDR3 reads TGTGCCAGCAGTGATGGCCTCCAAGAGACCCAGTACTTC. Full variable domain (rest looked up from reference TRBV25-1 and TRBJ2-5): EADIYQTPRYLVIGTGKKITLECSQTMGHDKMYWYQQDPGMELHLIHYSYGVNSTEKGDLSSESTVSRIRTEHFPLTLESARPSHTSQYLCASSDGLQETQYFGPGTRLLVL.

The gene calls are TRBV16 and TRBJ2-3; a possible D gene is TRBD1 (5 bases). Trimming took off 4 bases at V and 1 base at J, with 15 bases between the two ends. The CDR3 is 16 residues long. CDR1 and CDR2 from the germline V gene are KGHSY and FQNENV. CDR3 sequence reads: CASSLLGQTGTDTQYF. The CDR3 DNA reads as TGTGCCAGCAGCCTCCTGGGGCAGACAGGCACAGATACGCAGTATTTT.

V is TRBV5-1 and J is TRBJ1-2, with a possible D match to TRBD1 (5 bases). Trimming removed 3 bases at V and 7 bases at J, with 16 bases between. The CDR3 covers 14 residues. Germline CDR1 is SGHRS and CDR2 is YFSETQ. The CDR3 sequence: CASSSSGGFGGYTF. Here the CDR3 DNA reads TGCGCCAGCAGCTCCTCGGGGGGTTTTGGTGGCTACACCTTC.

V and J are TRBV20-1 and TRBJ1-2, with D unclear. V gave up 3 bases and J gave up 4 bases, with 6 bases separating them. The CDR3 is made up of 11 amino acids. Germline loops: CDR1 DFQATT, CDR2 SNEGSKA (reference sequence). In DNA, the CDR3 is TGCAGTGCTAGGCCCAGCTATGGCTACACCTTC. Amino acid sequence: CSARPSYGYTF.

This chain connects TRBV7-8 to TRBJ2-3; 12 nucleotides align to TRBD2. V dropped 5 bases and J dropped 0; count of bases not matched to a gene: 3. Germline values: CDR1 SGHVS, CDR2 FQNEAQ. This CDR3 is 16 amino acids long. CDR3 in amino acids: CASSPGTSGSTDTQYF. The CDR3 DNA reads TGTGCCAGCAGCCCCGGGACTAGCGGGAGCACAGATACGCAGTATTTT. Complete variable domain (other parts from reference TRBV7-8 and TRBJ2-3): GAGVSQSPRYKVAKRGQDVALRCDPISGHVSLFWYQQALGQGPEFLTYFQNEAQLDKSGLPSDRFFAERPEGSVSTLKIQRTQQEDSAVYLCASSPGTSGSTDTQYFGPGTRLTVL.

The chain links TRBV6-5 to TRBJ1-2; 7 positions agree with TRBD1. Germline V gene sequence: CDR1 MNHEY, CDR2 SVGAGI. The CDR3 sequence is 14 residues long. Trimming removed 8 bases from V and 4 bases from J; junction bases left unmatched: 10. CDR3 coding DNA: TGTGCCAGCTCGGAGACAGGGACAGCCTATGGCTACACCTTC. Its translation is CASSETGTAYGYTF.

This clone was counted a single time. CDR3 sequence reads: CASSPSLAGGPHNEQFF. The CDR3 DNA is TGTGCCAGCAGCCCCTCTCTAGCGGGAGGGCCCCACAATGAGCAGTTCTTC. The chain uses TRBV11-2 and TRBJ2-1; 12 bases are a match to TRBD2. With 5 bases clipped from V and 5 bases from J, the junction kept 10 bases outside the gene matches. This CDR3 has 17 amino acids. Germline V CDR1 and CDR2: SGHAT, FQNNGV.

This clone was recorded a few times. Relative to the germline gene, one junction end is altered; a read error may explain this. The J gene is TRBJ2-2, the V gene TRBV7-7; 7 bases align to TRBD1. CDR1 SSHAT and CDR2 FNYEAQ come from the germline V gene (reference sequence). This CDR3 contains 15 residues. CDR3 in DNA: TGTGCTAGCAGCCCTGACAGGGTCAACACCGGGGAGCTGTTTTTT. Translated, it gives CASSPDRVNTGELFF.

In this sample, this clone turned up a few times. J is TRBJ2-3 and V is TRBV5-6; TRBD2 agrees at 8 bases. Germline V gene lookup returns CDR1 SGHDT and CDR2 YYEEEE. The CDR3 contains 16 residues. Unmatched junction bases numbered 5, after V lost 1 base and J lost 1 base. CDR3 sequence reads: CASSLWVAGRTDTQYF. The CDR3 DNA is TGTGCCAGCAGCTTGTGGGTAGCGGGACGCACAGATACGCAGTATTTT.